These 30 T cell receptor beta chains originate from one sample sequenced in a study of cytomegalovirus exposure and HLA in healthy donors. The PCR had 60 Vbeta and 13 Jbeta primers. The assay was immunoSEQ multiplex PCR, and TCRdb's table has in-frame clones only and misses some. Of more than 95,000 clones listed, over 70% are singletons. The specimen sequenced was PBMCs. These receptors were collected from a male donor in good health and CMV-seronegative.

The J gene is TRBJ2-4, the V gene TRBV12-5; 9 positions agree with TRBD1. V lost 5 bases and J lost 7; bases outside the gene matches: 6. CDR1 is LGHNT, CDR2 FRNRAP, per germline. The CDR3 consists of 14 residues. The DNA for the CDR3 is TGTGCTAGTGGTAGGACAGGGGAGGGGAACATTCAGTACTTC. This codes for CASGRTGEGNIQYF.

V and J are TRBV19 and TRBJ2-2; TRBD1 aligns across 8 bases. Trimming cost V 7 bases and J 6 bases; bases outside gene matches: 7. The CDR3 contains 14 residues. In germline, CDR1 is LNHDA, CDR2 SQIVND (reference sequence). The CDR3 bases are TGTGCCAGTATGGGGACAGGAGGAGCCGGGGAGCTGTTTTTT. It codes for CASMGTGGAGELFF.

V gene TRBV4-3 combines with J gene TRBJ1-6, with D perhaps TRBD1 (6 bases). The germline V gene has CDR1 LGHNA and CDR2 YSLEER. The length of the CDR3 is 14 residues. The V gene lost 4 bases and the J gene lost 7 bases, with 11 bases spanning the gap. The CDR3 nucleotides read TGCGCCAGCAGCCTGGACAGAAACAATTCACCCCTCCACTTT. Translation: CASSLDRNNSPLHF.

The chain links TRBV28 to TRBJ2-7, with 7 bases identical to TRBD1. Germline CDR1 is MDHEN and CDR2 is SYDVKM. V shed 3 bases, J shed 0 bases, and the junction held 8 bases outside the gene matches. The CDR3 runs to 16 residues. CDR3 loop: CASSLVDRDSSYEQYF. CDR3 DNA: TGTGCCAGCAGTTTGGTCGACCGGGACAGCTCCTACGAGCAGTACTTC.

This clone appeared once. This sequence joins TRBV28 and TRBJ2-5; TRBD1 matches 10 bases. The germline CDR1 and CDR2 sequences are MDHEN and SYDVKM. The length of the CDR3 is 14 residues. The V and J ends lost 10 bases and 4 bases, in that order; junction bases with no gene match: 9. This chain's CDR3 is CATRGTGEGETQYF. Here the CDR3 DNA reads TGTGCCACCAGGGGGACAGGGGAAGGAGAGACCCAGTACTTC.

This chain uses TRBV6-6 with TRBJ2-3; a weak D match, TRBD2 (5 bases). Trimming pared 7 bases from V and 2 bases from J, leaving 13 bases between. The length of the CDR3 is 14 residues. Germline-derived CDR1 and CDR2 are MNHNY and SVGAGI (reference sequence). In nucleotides, the CDR3 is TGTGCCAGCAAGGAAGGGAGCTACACAGATACGCAGTATTTT. It codes for CASKEGSYTDTQYF.

V is TRBV4-2 and J is TRBJ2-1; 7 bases agree with TRBD2. From germline, CDR1 is LGHNA and CDR2 YNFKEQ. After removal of 4 bases from V and 7 bases from J, the junction contained 7 bases not matched to a gene. The CDR3 is made up of 14 amino acids. CDR3 sequence (DNA): TGTGCCAGCAGCCCCCCGGGGCGGGAGAATGAGCAGTTCTTC. Its translation: CASSPPGRENEQFF.

There are a few counts of this clone. V is TRBV5-4 and J is TRBJ2-7, with 7 bases matching TRBD2. Per the germline V gene, CDR1 is SGHNT and CDR2 is YYREEE (reference sequence). The CDR3 consists of 14 residues. J gave up 1 base and V 5 bases, and 6 bases lay outside the gene matches. The CDR3 bases are TGTGCCAGCAGGCCTGAAGCGGGATCCTACGAGCAGTACTTC. Amino acids: CASRPEAGSYEQYF. The whole variable domain, remainder taken from reference TRBV5-4 and TRBJ2-7, is ETGVTQSPTHLIKTRGQQVTLRCSSQSGHNTVSWYQQALGQGPQFIFQYYREEENGRGNFPPRFSGLQFPNYSSELNVNALELDDSALYLCASRPEAGSYEQYFGPGTRLTVT.

The gene calls are TRBV2 and TRBJ1-1; the D gene is possibly TRBD1 (5 bases). The germline gives CDR1 SNHLY, CDR2 FYNNEI. The CDR3 has 14 amino acids. Trimming took off 5 bases at V and 2 bases at J, with 12 bases between the two ends. CDR3 sequence reads: CASSLGGGNTEAFF. CDR3 DNA: TGTGCCAGCAGTCTGGGGGGGGGAAACACTGAAGCTTTCTTT.

The V call is TRBV9, the J call TRBJ1-2; D remains ambiguous. The CDR3 sequence is 13 residues long. V dropped 4 bases and J dropped 3 bases, with 10 bases sitting between them. The germline CDR1 and CDR2 sequences are SGDLS and YYNGEE. The CDR3 here is CASSLSAYYGYTF. DNA for the CDR3: TGTGCCAGCAGCTTAAGTGCGTACTATGGCTACACCTTC.

The table lists this clone with a count of one. The chain recombines TRBV25-1 with TRBJ2-5, with 7 nucleotides matching TRBD1. The CDR3 consists of 14 residues. The germline V gene encodes CDR1 MGHDK and CDR2 SYGVNS. The V and J ends lost 7 bases and 4 bases, in that order; junction bases with no gene match: 9. The CDR3 DNA reads TGTGCCAGCACCGAGGACAGGTTCGGAGAGACCCAGTACTTC. This encodes CASTEDRFGETQYF. Full variable domain (remainder filled in from reference TRBV25-1 and TRBJ2-5): EADIYQTPRYLVIGTGKKITLECSQTMGHDKMYWYQQDPGMELHLIHYSYGVNSTEKGDLSSESTVSRIRTEHFPLTLESARPSHTSQYLCASTEDRFGETQYFGPGTRLLVL.

V and J are TRBV19 and TRBJ2-7; D gene ambiguous. The length of the CDR3 is 14 residues. Trimming pared 1 base from V and 3 bases from J, leaving 10 bases between. Germline lookup yields CDR1 LNHDA and CDR2 SQIVND (reference sequence). CDR3 in amino acids: CASSIAQANYEQYF. Here the CDR3 DNA reads TGTGCCAGTAGTATAGCCCAGGCCAACTACGAGCAGTACTTC. Full variable domain (rest looked up from reference TRBV19 and TRBJ2-7): DGGITQSPKYLFRKEGQNVTLSCEQNLNHDAMYWYRQDPGQGLRLIYYSQIVNDFQKGDIAEGYSVSREKKESFPLTVTSAQKNPTAFYLCASSIAQANYEQYFGPGTRLTVT.

The chain combines TRBV29-1 with TRBJ1-1; D may be TRBD1 (5 bases). The V gene lost 1 base and the J gene lost 4 bases, with 19 bases spanning the gap. This CDR3 is built from 16 residues. Germline loops: CDR1 SQVTM, CDR2 ANQGSEA. In nucleotides, the CDR3 is TGCAGCGTTGAAGGAACAGGTAGTAGTATTGGCACTGAAGCTTTCTTT. This gives the protein CSVEGTGSSIGTEAFF.

The chain recombines TRBV7-9 with TRBJ2-7; no definite D call. This CDR3 has 15 amino acids. V was shortened by 2 bases and J by 2 bases, with 13 bases between the two germline ends. Germline assignment: CDR1 SEHNR and CDR2 FQNEAQ (reference sequence). As DNA, the CDR3 is TGTGCCAGCAGCTTACCCGACTCTCTACCCTACGAGCAGTACTTC. Encoded protein: CASSLPDSLPYEQYF.

DNA for the CDR3: TGCGCCAGCAGCCCAGGACCGGGACAGAGCTACAATCAGCCCCAGCATTTT. This gives the protein CASSPGPGQSYNQPQHF. The chain combines TRBV5-1 with TRBJ1-5, with 7 bases matching TRBD1. CDR1 is SGHRS, CDR2 YFSETQ, per germline. With V trimmed by 4 bases and J by 3 bases, 13 bases remained unmatched. This CDR3 is built from 17 residues.

CDR3 protein: CASRRAGGPDTQYF. CDR3 nucleotide sequence: TGCGCCAGCAGGCGAGCGGGAGGTCCAGATACGCAGTATTTT. The chain links TRBV5-1 to TRBJ2-3; 9 bases are shared with TRBD2. Germline CDR1 and CDR2: SGHRS and YFSETQ. The CDR3 extends over 14 amino acids. Trimming at V came to 5 bases and at J to 4 bases, leaving 5 bases not matched to a gene.

This clone was detected once. J is TRBJ2-7 and V is TRBV11-2; TRBD2 might be the D (6 bases). Looked up from germline, CDR1 is SGHAT and CDR2 is FQNNGV. V lost 1 base and J 3 bases, leaving 22 bases between the germline ends. The CDR3 is 18 residues long. The CDR3 region has the DNA TGTGCCAGCAGCTTAGCCCCGCTATTCGGAGCGGGCCACTACGAGCAGTACTTC. It is translated as CASSLAPLFGAGHYEQYF.

This clone was seen a handful of times. V and J are TRBV5-6 and TRBJ2-2; possibly TRBD1 for D (5 bases). CDR3 length: 17 residues. V lost 4 bases to trimming and J lost 4 bases, with 20 bases between them. Germline assignment: CDR1 SGHDT and CDR2 YYEEEE. The CDR3 loop is CASSPVFSGKGTGELFF. The CDR3 region has the DNA TGTGCCAGCAGCCCGGTGTTCTCAGGGAAGGGCACCGGGGAGCTGTTTTTT.

This chain links TRBV2 with TRBJ2-3; D uncertain. The germline V and J ends were trimmed by 8 bases and 5 bases, with 17 bases remaining between them. Germline values: CDR1 SNHLY, CDR2 FYNNEI. CDR3 length: 14 residues. CDR3 region: CASLDSEDGDTQYF. The DNA of the CDR3 is TGTGCCAGCCTCGACTCCGAGGATGGAGATACGCAGTATTTT.

The rearrangement links TRBV5-1 to TRBJ1-1; 7 bases match TRBD1. J lost 4 bases, V lost 5 bases, and 14 bases had no gene match. Germline V gene lookup returns CDR1 SGHRS and CDR2 YFSETQ. CDR3 length: 16 residues. The CDR3 DNA follows: TGCGCCAGCAGTAGTAGGGCCAGGGACAGACTCACTGAAGCTTTCTTT. It translates to CASSSRARDRLTEAFF.

The chain has TRBV4-3 and TRBJ2-5; D is perhaps TRBD1 (6 bases). The CDR3 consists of 16 residues. Germline CDR1 LGHNA, CDR2 YSLEER. V lost 4 bases and J lost 5, with 20 bases in between. CDR3: CASSPSVRGSPETQYF. In DNA, the CDR3 is TGCGCCAGCAGCCCCTCGGTAAGGGGGTCTCCGGAGACCCAGTACTTC.

V and J are TRBV19 and TRBJ1-1; D is ambiguous. The CDR3 spans 16 residues. Between the trimmed V and J ends, which lost 2 bases and 1 base, there was a span of 14 bases. The germline CDR1 and CDR2 sequences are LNHDA and SQIVND (reference sequence). The CDR3 DNA reads TGTGCCAGTAGTATATCCGGGAGGTTGAGGAACACTGAAGCTTTCTTT. The encoded protein is CASSISGRLRNTEAFF.

The V gene is TRBV5-1, the J gene TRBJ2-3; 13 bases map to TRBD2. CDR3 size: 16 residues. Germline loops: CDR1 SGHRS, CDR2 YFSETQ. With V trimmed by 7 bases and J by 5 bases, 10 bases remained unmatched. CDR3 in amino acids: CASSSGLAGSGDTQYF. The CDR3 DNA sequence: TGCGCCAGCTCCTCGGGACTAGCGGGGTCGGGAGATACGCAGTATTTT.

The J gene is TRBJ2-5, the V gene TRBV7-3; a possible D gene is TRBD2 (6 bases). The V end lost 0 bases, the J end lost 2 bases, and 13 bases lay between the germline ends. Germline assignment: CDR1 SGHTA and CDR2 FQGTGA. The CDR3 loop spans 16 amino acids. CDR3 sequence reads: CASSLTGGSGQETQYF. For the CDR3, the DNA is TGTGCCAGCAGCTTAACTGGGGGTAGCGGACAAGAGACCCAGTACTTC.

For this clone: Distinct nucleotide sequences in the sample also encode this CDR3. The rearrangement uses TRBV27 and TRBJ2-7; possibly TRBD2 for D (6 bases). This CDR3 region has 11 residues. Germline V gene data show CDR1 as MNHEY and CDR2 as SMNVEV (reference sequence). V shed 4 bases and J shed 6 bases, with 7 bases lying between them. In DNA form, the CDR3 reads TGTGCCAGCAGTTGGGGAGGCGAGCAGTACTTC. It specifies CASSWGGEQYF.

This sequence joins TRBV5-1 and TRBJ2-2; 11 bases match TRBD2. V lost 1 base, J lost 1 base, and 12 bases stayed unmatched. The CDR3 runs 20 residues. The germline V gene has CDR1 SGHRS and CDR2 YFSETQ. CDR3 nucleotides: TGCGCCAGCAGCTTGAAACTTGTGACTAGCGGGGCCTTGAACACCGGGGAGCTGTTTTTT. Amino acids: CASSLKLVTSGALNTGELFF. Combining the CDR3 with reference TRBV5-1 and TRBJ2-2 gives the whole variable domain KAGVTQTPRYLIKTRGQQVTLSCSPISGHRSVSWYQQTPGQGLQFLFEYFSETQRNKGNFPGRFSGRQFSNSRSEMNVSTLELGDSALYLCASSLKLVTSGALNTGELFFGEGSRLTVL.

The J gene is TRBJ1-4, the V gene TRBV4-1; a weak D match, TRBD1 (5 bases). Germline CDR1 reads MGHRA; CDR2 reads YSYEKL. The CDR3 consists of 18 residues. The ends were cut back, 0 bases at V and 2 bases at J, with 16 bases in the middle. The CDR3 sequence: CASSQEGVPKGTNEKLFF. For the CDR3, the DNA is TGCGCCAGCAGCCAAGAGGGCGTCCCTAAGGGGACTAATGAAAAACTGTTTTTT.

This clone was picked up one time. The chain carries TRBV15 and TRBJ2-3; weak D call: TRBD1 (6 bases). Germline V CDR1 and CDR2: LNHNV, YYDKDF (reference sequence). The V and J ends lost 0 bases and 2 bases respectively, with 9 bases between them. This CDR3 has 15 amino acids. This chain's CDR3 is CATSRDGDNTDTQYF. Here the CDR3 DNA reads TGTGCCACCAGCAGAGATGGGGACAACACAGATACGCAGTATTTT.

The chain joins TRBV7-6 to TRBJ1-3; no clear D. This CDR3 spans 12 amino acids. Per germline, CDR1 SGHVS and CDR2 FNYEAQ. The V and J ends lost 1 base and 6 bases respectively, with 4 bases between them. The CDR3 loop is CASSLDQNTIYF. The CDR3 DNA is TGTGCCAGCAGCTTAGATCAAAACACCATATATTTT.

The CDR3 region is CASSLRPRRDTEAFF. The CDR3 coding sequence is TGTGCCAGCAGCTTAAGACCGAGGAGGGACACTGAAGCTTTCTTT. The V and J genes are TRBV13 and TRBJ1-1; no firm D call. Per germline, CDR1 PRHDT and CDR2 FYEKMQ (reference sequence). The length of the CDR3 is 15 residues. The V gene lost 2 bases and the J gene lost 3 bases, with 13 bases spanning the gap.